A selection of T cell receptor beta chains follows, all from one sample in a study of prognosis after radiotherapy for stage I lung cancer. Each CDR3 protein gets one entry after TCRdb re-called the multiplex PCR reads with MiXCR. The table includes 20,000 or so distinct CDR3 sequences, around 24% detected once. Source: PBMCs, taken before or after stereotactic body radiation therapy (not recorded which). Source of these receptors: a donor aged 50 or older with non-small cell lung cancer. CDR3s leave out the opening cysteine and the closing phenylalanine or tryptophan.

J: TRBJ2-1
V: TRBV15
CDR3: ATSRTSGDEQF

J: TRBJ1-1
V: TRBV19
CDR3: ASNLEGEGAKAF

J: TRBJ2-7
V: TRBV29-1
CDR3: SVEGLAGEGEQY

J: TRBJ2-3
V: TRBV5-4
CDR3: ASSPDWTTQY

J: TRBJ1-2
V: TRBV11-1
CDR3: ASSLYRDIPPKEGYT

J: TRBJ1-1
V: TRBV4-1
CDR3: ASRTGTGNEAF

J: TRBJ2-1
V: TRBV20-1
CDR3: SARGRVGYEQF

J: TRBJ2-1
V: TRBV20-1
CDR3: SASGNWSNEQF

J: TRBJ2-1
V: TRBV2
CDR3: ASSDVLAGIEQF

J: TRBJ2-3
V: TRBV20-1
CDR3: SAELAGTDTQY

J: TRBJ2-1
V: TRBV3-1
CDR3: ASSQGRNEQF

J: TRBJ2-3
V: TRBV20-1
CDR3: RGQGPDTQY

J: TRBJ2-1
V: TRBV5-4
CDR3: ASSPVGDSGQNEQF

J: TRBJ2-5
V: TRBV28
CDR3: ASSSWGKETQY

J: TRBJ2-1
V: TRBV20-1
CDR3: SANPSYEQF

J: TRBJ1-1
V: TRBV6-4
CDR3: ASSDSSRRAGGEAF

J: TRBJ1-3
V: TRBV20-1
CDR3: SATEKAGQALGNTIY

J: TRBJ2-7
V: TRBV6-5
CDR3: ASSYGTQEQY

J: TRBJ2-7
V: TRBV27
CDR3: ASKPGLGSVEKY

J: TRBJ2-7
V: TRBV28
CDR3: ASSLSDRVSSEQY

J: TRBJ2-5
V: TRBV7-6
CDR3: ASSLAACETQY

J: TRBJ1-1
V: TRBV6-1
CDR3: ASSPPRTADEAF

J: TRBJ2-3
V: TRBV5-1
CDR3: ASSLTGTGTDTQY

J: TRBJ1-5
V: TRBV19
CDR3: ASSIEFRDRGPKPQH

J: TRBJ1-2
V: TRBV9
CDR3: ASSVGLGANYGYT

J: TRBJ2-7
V: TRBV3-1
CDR3: ASSGLTHEQY

J: TRBJ2-1
V: TRBV30
CDR3: AWSQPASLSYSEHF

J: TRBJ2-1
V: TRBV20-1
CDR3: SAYGTGGNGQF

J: TRBJ2-7
V: TRBV7-8
CDR3: ASSFLGVFEQY

J: TRBJ2-5
V: TRBV7-7
CDR3: ASSLSGGGGETQY

J: TRBJ1-2
V: TRBV11-2
CDR3: ASSSTGGRGNGNYGYT

J: TRBJ1-1
V: TRBV20-1
CDR3: SARGLEGTEAF

J: TRBJ2-5
V: TRBV5-1
CDR3: ASSQETQY

J: TRBJ2-5
V: TRBV7-9
CDR3: PLPLSGGGRETQY

J: TRBJ2-7
V: TRBV7-9
CDR3: ASSRQGAGSSNEQY

J: TRBJ1-5
V: TRBV12-3/TRBV12-4
CDR3: ASSFAGGRGRGNQPQH

J: TRBJ2-1
V: TRBV20-1
CDR3: SARDFRSSYNEQF

J: TRBJ1-4
V: TRBV20-1
CDR3: SARLTGAGNEKLF

J: TRBJ2-3
V: TRBV15
CDR3: ATRLTASTDTQY

J: TRBJ2-3
V: TRBV7-8
CDR3: ASSTLAGVRDTQY

J: TRBJ1-2
V: TRBV20-1
CDR3: SASPVVANYGYT

J: TRBJ2-1
V: TRBV30
CDR3: AWSVGRVSSGNEQF

J: TRBJ1-6
V: TRBV6-1
CDR3: ASTTTNSYNSPLH

J: TRBJ1-6
V: TRBV5-8
CDR3: ASSLGMEGGNSPLH

J: TRBJ2-7
V: TRBV18
CDR3: ASSRSLQGDEQY

J: TRBJ2-7
V: TRBV27
CDR3: ASSFSSGNPYEQY

J: TRBJ2-1
V: TRBV7-8
CDR3: ASSLSPADEQF

J: TRBJ1-4
V: TRBV12-3/TRBV12-4
CDR3: ASTMNLRVGKLF

J: TRBJ1-5
V: TRBV24-1
CDR3: ETGETGDNQPQH